Shown below are 17 T cell receptor beta chains from a single sample sequenced in a study of blood T cell repertoires in COVID-19. Some clones are missing from TCRdb's copy, which holds only in-frame ones; the method was immunoSEQ multiplex PCR. Of 170,000 or so clones in the sample, approximately 88% are singletons; the top ten hold 2.9%. Sample: peripheral blood. The receptor source for this set is a woman in her fifties or sixties with acute or convalescent COVID-19.

This clone was detected once. The gene calls are TRBV10-3 and TRBJ1-5; a weak D match, TRBD1 (5 bases). This CDR3 has 13 amino acids. V gave up 6 bases and J gave up 5 bases, with 11 bases separating them. Germline V lookup: CDR1 ENHRY, CDR2 SYGVKD. The CDR3 region is CAISPGFDQPQHF. As DNA, the CDR3 is TGTGCCATCAGCCCAGGGTTCGATCAGCCCCAGCATTTT.

This chain uses TRBV5-1 with TRBJ1-1; D gene unclear. Deletions cut 2 bases from V and 4 bases from J, with 15 bases between. Per germline, CDR1 SGHRS and CDR2 YFSETQ. This CDR3 spans 15 amino acids. CDR3 nucleotide sequence: TGCGCCAGCAGCTTCGGTCCCCCCCGAGGCACTGAAGCTTTCTTT. Translating it yields CASSFGPPRGTEAFF. Full variable domain (remainder filled in from reference TRBV5-1 and TRBJ1-1): KAGVTQTPRYLIKTRGQQVTLSCSPISGHRSVSWYQQTPGQGLQFLFEYFSETQRNKGNFPGRFSGRQFSNSRSEMNVSTLELGDSALYLCASSFGPPRGTEAFFGQGTRLTVV.

This rearrangement joins TRBV11-2 to TRBJ2-2; 7 nucleotides agree with TRBD2. CDR1 and CDR2 from the germline V gene are SGHAT and FQNNGV. This CDR3 is 13 amino acids long. The junction had 6 bases not matched to a gene; V was cut back by 8 bases and J by 6 bases. The CDR3 DNA reads TGTGCCAGCGGGAGGGGTAAATCCGGGGAGCTGTTTTTT. Its protein product is CASGRGKSGELFF.

The chain recombines TRBV13 with TRBJ2-1; 13 nucleotides align to TRBD2. Germline trimming cut 5 bases from V and 0 bases from J; bases unmatched to any gene: 7. Germline V gene lookup returns CDR1 PRHDT and CDR2 FYEKMQ (reference sequence). The CDR3 is 18 amino acids. The DNA of the CDR3 is TGTGCCAGCAGCCCAGGGACTAGCGGGGTCAGCTCCTACAATGAGCAGTTCTTC. Protein sequence: CASSPGTSGVSSYNEQFF.

The chain carries TRBV5-1 and TRBJ1-3, with D hard to call. The germline V gene has CDR1 SGHRS and CDR2 YFSETQ. Trimming took 0 bases from V and 0 from J, leaving 10 bases between them. CDR3 size: 16 residues. CDR3 sequence (DNA): TGCGCCAGCAGCTTGGAAACAGTCTACTCTGGAAACACCATATATTTT. As protein: CASSLETVYSGNTIYF. Using reference TRBV5-1 and TRBJ1-3 for the parts outside the CDR3, the full variable domain is KAGVTQTPRYLIKTRGQQVTLSCSPISGHRSVSWYQQTPGQGLQFLFEYFSETQRNKGNFPGRFSGRQFSNSRSEMNVSTLELGDSALYLCASSLETVYSGNTIYFGEGSWLTVV.

The chain carries TRBV5-4 and TRBJ2-3; a weak D match, TRBD1 (5 bases). This CDR3 is 14 amino acids long. Germline V gene sequence: CDR1 SGHNT, CDR2 YYREEE (reference sequence). V gave up 0 bases and J gave up 11 bases, with 16 bases separating them. As DNA, the CDR3 is TGTGCCAGCAGCTTGGTACAGGCCTTAGGGGAGCAGTATTTT. Translated, it gives CASSLVQALGEQYF.

The chain employs TRBV24-1 and TRBJ2-1, with D possibly TRBD1 on 6 matching bases. Germline V gives CDR1 KGHDR, CDR2 SFDVKD. CDR3 size: 17 residues. The germline V and J ends were trimmed by 4 bases and 0 bases, with 15 bases remaining between them. The CDR3 spells CATSDPDRTYSYNEQFF. As DNA, the CDR3 is TGTGCCACCAGTGACCCCGACAGGACCTACTCCTACAATGAGCAGTTCTTC.

This chain uses TRBV10-1 with TRBJ1-6; 7 positions agree with TRBD1. The CDR3 length is 14 residues. The J segment lost 6 bases and the V segment lost 3 bases, leaving 2 bases of the junction unmatched. CDR1 is WNHNN, CDR2 SYGVQD, per germline (reference sequence). The DNA of the CDR3 is TGCGCCAGCAGTGAAAGGGGGCTTAATTCACCCCTCCACTTT. It is translated as CASSERGLNSPLHF.

This clone was picked up one time. Other DNA sequences in the sample encode the same CDR3. The V and J genes are TRBV12-3 or TRBV12-4 and TRBJ1-5; possibly TRBD1 for D (5 bases). The V gene lost 6 bases and the J gene lost 4 bases, with 10 bases spanning the gap. The CDR3 length is 13 residues. The CDR3 loop is CASSPGGNQPQHF. The CDR3 DNA is TGTGCCAGCAGCCCCGGGGGTAATCAGCCCCAGCATTTT.

The chain couples TRBV5-6 to TRBJ1-2; TRBD1 aligns across 9 bases. Germline loops: CDR1 SGHDT, CDR2 YYEEEE. V shed 4 bases and J 5 bases; nucleotides not matched to a gene: 9. The CDR3 has 15 residues. CDR3 region: CASSVGTGRSYGYTF. CDR3 nucleotides: TGTGCCAGCAGCGTAGGGACAGGGCGATCATATGGCTACACCTTC. Using reference TRBV5-6 and TRBJ1-2 for the parts outside the CDR3, the full variable domain is DAGVTQSPTHLIKTRGQQVTLRCSPKSGHDTVSWYQQALGQGPQFIFQYYEEEERQRGNFPDRFSGHQFPNYSSELNVNALLLGDSALYLCASSVGTGRSYGYTFGSGTRLTVV.

The chain combines TRBV18 with TRBJ2-3; a weak D match, TRBD1 (5 bases). V dropped 0 bases and J dropped 4 bases, with 14 bases sitting between them. This CDR3 spans 16 amino acids. CDR1 and CDR2 from the germline V gene are KGHSH and LQKENI. The CDR3 here is CASSPPLAGLADTQYF. The CDR3 DNA is TGTGCCAGCTCACCACCTCTGGCAGGGTTGGCAGATACGCAGTATTTT.

This clone was counted once. This chain uses TRBV21-1 with TRBJ1-2; the table assigns TRBD1, which was not confirmed against the DNA. TRBV21-1 is noted as a pseudogene. The CDR3 covers 12 residues. In DNA, the CDR3 is TGTGCCAGCAGCAAAGCGCAAGGGGCACACACCTTC. The encoded protein is CASSKAQGAHTF.

The chain combines TRBV3-1 (or the pseudogene TRBV3-2) with TRBJ1-6; a weak D match, TRBD1 (5 bases). This CDR3 comprises 16 residues. Germline loops: CDR1 LGHDT, CDR2 YNNKEL (reference sequence). The germline V and J ends were trimmed by 0 bases and 6 bases, with 12 bases remaining between them. The CDR3 sequence: CASSQDRGRANSPLHF. CDR3 DNA: TGTGCCAGCAGCCAAGATCGTGGCAGGGCTAATTCACCCCTCCACTTT.

The chain uses TRBV6-5 and TRBJ1-2; 7 positions agree with TRBD1. CDR3 length: 15 residues. Germline V gives CDR1 MNHEY, CDR2 SVGAGI. The trim removed 1 base at V and 2 bases at J, leaving 4 bases unmatched. CDR3 DNA: TGTGCCAGCAGTTACTGGGCAGGGGGAAACTATGGCTACACCTTC. Translation gives CASSYWAGGNYGYTF.

The chain uses TRBV3-1 (or the pseudogene TRBV3-2) and TRBJ2-1; 7 nucleotides agree with TRBD1. The V segment lost 4 bases and the J segment 10 bases; nucleotides outside the gene matches: 7. Germline CDR1 is LGHDT and CDR2 is YNNKEL (reference sequence). This CDR3 has 13 residues. CDR3 sequence (DNA): TGTGCCAGCAGCCTGAGACAGGGTCGGGAGCAGTTCTTC. Translating it yields CASSLRQGREQFF.

This chain links TRBV12-5 with TRBJ1-1, with D perhaps TRBD1 (6 bases). V was cut by 1 base and J by 11 bases, with 14 bases left in between. This CDR3 is 13 amino acids long. Germline V gives CDR1 LGHNT, CDR2 FRNRAP. In DNA form, the CDR3 reads TGTGCTAGTGGTTTGGGTTCTCAGGGGAGTGCTTTCTTT. This sequence encodes CASGLGSQGSAFF.

This chain joins TRBV4-1 and TRBJ1-2; D might be TRBD1 (5 bases). The V end was cut by 1 base, the J end by 5 bases, with 14 bases between. This CDR3 spans 15 amino acids. Germline loops: CDR1 MGHRA, CDR2 YSYEKL. As DNA, the CDR3 is TGCGCCAGCAGCCAAGTGCAGGGCTCCGCATATGGCTACACCTTC. Protein product: CASSQVQGSAYGYTF.